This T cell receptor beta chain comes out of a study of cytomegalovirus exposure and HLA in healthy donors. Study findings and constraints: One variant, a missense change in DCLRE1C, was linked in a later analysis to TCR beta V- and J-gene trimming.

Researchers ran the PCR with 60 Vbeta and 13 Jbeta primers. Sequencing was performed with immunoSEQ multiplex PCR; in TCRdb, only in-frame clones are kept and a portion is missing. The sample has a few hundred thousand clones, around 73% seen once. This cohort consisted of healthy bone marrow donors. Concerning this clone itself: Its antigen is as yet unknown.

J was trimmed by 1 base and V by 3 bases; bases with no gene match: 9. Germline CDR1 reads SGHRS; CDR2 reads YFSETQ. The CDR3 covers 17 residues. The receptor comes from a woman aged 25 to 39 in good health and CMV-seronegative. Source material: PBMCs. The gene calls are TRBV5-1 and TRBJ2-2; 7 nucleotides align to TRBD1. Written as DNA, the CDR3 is TGCGCCAGCAGCTCCTACAGGGGAATAGGGAACACCGGGGAGCTGTTTTTT. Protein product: CASSSYRGIGNTGELFF. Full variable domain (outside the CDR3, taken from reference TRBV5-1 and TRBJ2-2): KAGVTQTPRYLIKTRGQQVTLSCSPISGHRSVSWYQQTPGQGLQFLFEYFSETQRNKGNFPGRFSGRQFSNSRSEMNVSTLELGDSALYLCASSSYRGIGNTGELFFGEGSRLTVL.